The TCR beta chain described here comes from a study of Ad26.COV2.S vaccination and SARS-CoV-2 variants (dated by TCRdb to the early 2020s). Turning to the overall study: Vaccine-arm donors were drawn from COV1001, a multicentre, randomized, double-blind, placebo-controlled phase I-IIa trial of Ad26.COV2.S in healthy adults. Sequencing of the TCRbeta repertoire served to evaluate the specificity and breadth of SARS-CoV-2-reactive T cell receptors following Ad26.COV2.S vaccination. Ad26.COV2.S was given intramuscularly at 5x10^10 or 1x10^11 viral particles, as a single shot or as two shots 56 days apart. Participants in the trial were split at random into five groups of five each, receiving low-dose or high-dose Ad26.COV2.S once or twice, or else placebo on both occasions. Investigators did not know the trial group allocation while performing experiments and assessing outcomes. A total of approximately 30 samples were included in the TCR-sequenced set, comprising around 19 Ad26.COV2.S vaccine recipients, 5 placebo recipients and 8 SARS-CoV-2 convalescent individuals. Overall results and qualifications from the work: The authors noted that total T cell responses may have been underestimated by the TCR breadth and depth analyses. After vaccination, spike-specific CD8+ and CD4+ T cell responses were reported to show substantial breadth. Vaccine and placebo recipients had similar non-spike TCR breadth, a finding consistent with the vaccine containing only spike. Spike-specific TCR breadth was higher in Ad26.COV2.S recipients than in placebo recipients (P = 0.0014). The study lacked the statistical power to compare responses across vaccine doses or regimens.

Concerning this clone itself: The target of this receptor is not known. Qualities for individual bases were not recorded, and no much larger clone is one base off.

CDR1 and CDR2 were assigned from the germline V gene as SGHTA and FQGNSA. Cut back by 0 bases and 2 bases, the V and J ends lie 5 bases apart. The CDR3 spans 15 residues, from the cysteine through the phenylalanine. This entry keeps only the CDR3 DNA: 45 bases, framed from base 1. The immunoSEQ Assay was the method used to sequence TCRbeta CDR3 regions. After extraction, genomic DNA underwent amplification by bias-controlled multiplex PCR, followed by high-throughput sequencing. The published analysis was carried out like this. To quantify the absolute abundance of every unique TCRbeta CDR3 region, sequences were collapsed and filtered. T cell fraction was estimated by normalizing TCRbeta template counts to usable DNA, with usable DNA measured through amplification of reference genes found in all nucleated cells. Repertoire TCRs were annotated as SARS-CoV-2-specific by exact matching of V gene, CDR3 amino acid sequence and J gene to a known reactive TCR set. The reference SARS-CoV-2 TCR set was derived from MIRA and filtered for enrichment in COVID-19-positive ImmuneCODE repertoires, a step that removed public or cross-reactive TCRs. Drawing on the MIRA antigens, annotated TCRs were analysed further at the level of specific ORF or position within ORF. Depth was the summed frequency of annotated unique rearrangements, while breadth was defined as annotated unique rearrangements over total unique productive rearrangements. Two-sided Wilcoxon rank-sum tests were applied when comparing TCR breadth between groups. TCRdb re-hosts the immuneACCESS table, in-frame sequences only. Its copies lack some clones; in the studies checked, an unresolved V gene accounts for under half of them, and the cause for the rest is not known. Clonal size and the V and J genes are those of that table, whereas D and trimming came from the DNA. Across this sample there are roughly 350,000 clones, with about 87% seen only once. The ten largest clones represent around 6.6% of the sample.

The sample's treatment or condition label, in plain terms: approximately 18 received Ad26.COV2.S at low or high dose, single or two shots; about 5 received placebo; per-sample allocation not given. Repertoires of vaccine and placebo recipients were sequenced from samples taken on day 63 after the first injection. In Cohort 1b, roughly 26 adults aged 18-55 years were enrolled at a single site in Boston, USA, between 29 July and 7 August 2020. As a vaccine, Ad26.COV2.S was a replication-incompetent adenovirus type 26 vector that expressed a prefusion-stabilized SARS-CoV-2 spike protein derived from the original Wuhan strain.

The receptor comes from a person aged 18-65 years who received the Ad26.COV2.S COVID-19 vaccine or a placebo. The starting material was peripheral blood, obtained in a trial of Ad26.COV2.S vaccine versus placebo. The V gene is TRBV7-2 and the J gene is TRBJ2-6; TRBD1 is possibly the D segment (5 matching bases). The nucleotides are TGTGCCAGCAGCTTAGCAGGGGCTGGGGCCAACGTCCTGACTTTC. This encodes CASSLAGAGANVLTF.